These T cell receptor beta chains were read from a single sample in a study of human thymus T cells. Using immunoSEQ multiplex PCR, the repertoire was profiled, and TCRdb retains in-frame clones only, with some absent. The table shows just over 45,000 clones, with about 95% occurring only once. What was sequenced was blood. Source of these receptors: a girl under three years old with a congenital heart defect but otherwise immunologically healthy. The CDR3 runs from the conserved cysteine through the conserved F or W. D genes are given only for firm matches. Rows may omit the clone size; those that give it use once, few, many or a size class.

V	D	J	size	CDR3	DNA
TRBV19	-	TRBJ1-1	-	CASSMAGFTEAFF	TGTGCCAGTAGTATGGCAGGGTTCACTGAAGCTTTCTTT
TRBV28	-	TRBJ2-3	-	CASSLNRGTDTQYF	TGTGCCAGCAGTTTGAACAGGGGCACAGATACGCAGTATTTT
TRBV18	-	TRBJ2-4	-	CASSAIGDIQYF	TGTGCCAGCTCAGCGATTGGAGACATTCAGTACTTC
TRBV11-2	TRBD2	TRBJ2-3	-	CASSLLAGGPSRTDTQYF	TGTGCCAGCAGCTTACTAGCGGGAGGGCCCTCGAGGACAGATACGCAGTATTTT
TRBV14	-	TRBJ2-7	once	CASSQDVLFEQYF	TGTGCCAGCAGCCAAGATGTCCTGTTTGAGCAGTACTTC
TRBV28	-	TRBJ1-1	-	CASSLPGQLNTEAFF	TGTGCCAGCAGTTTACCCGGACAGCTGAACACTGAAGCTTTCTTT
TRBV5-6	-	TRBJ1-4	-	CASSADPTNEKLFF	TGTGCCAGCAGCGCGGATCCAACTAATGAAAAACTGTTTTTT
TRBV7-2	-	TRBJ1-5	-	CASSQGTQPQHF	TGTGCCAGCAGCCAGGGGACTCAGCCCCAGCATTTT
TRBV2	-	TRBJ2-5	-	CASRPGTKTQYF	TGTGCCAGCAGGCCCGGGACGAAGACCCAGTACTTC
TRBV6-5	TRBD2	TRBJ2-1	-	CASSYGTGGPDEQFF	TGTGCCAGCAGTTACGGGACGGGAGGGCCGGATGAGCAGTTCTTC
TRBV5-1	TRBD2	TRBJ2-1	-	CASSSGGLYNEQFF	TGCGCCAGCAGCTCGGGAGGGCTTTACAATGAGCAGTTCTTC
TRBV19	-	TRBJ2-6	-	CASRRSSGANVLTF	TGTGCCAGTAGAAGGAGCTCTGGGGCCAACGTCCTGACTTTC
TRBV11-2	-	TRBJ2-7	-	CASSFRAYEQYF	TGTGCCAGCAGCTTCCGGGCCTACGAGCAGTACTTC
TRBV7-8	-	TRBJ2-1	-	CASSLASLVLDEQFF	TGTGCCAGCAGCTTAGCGTCCCTAGTGCTCGATGAGCAGTTCTTC